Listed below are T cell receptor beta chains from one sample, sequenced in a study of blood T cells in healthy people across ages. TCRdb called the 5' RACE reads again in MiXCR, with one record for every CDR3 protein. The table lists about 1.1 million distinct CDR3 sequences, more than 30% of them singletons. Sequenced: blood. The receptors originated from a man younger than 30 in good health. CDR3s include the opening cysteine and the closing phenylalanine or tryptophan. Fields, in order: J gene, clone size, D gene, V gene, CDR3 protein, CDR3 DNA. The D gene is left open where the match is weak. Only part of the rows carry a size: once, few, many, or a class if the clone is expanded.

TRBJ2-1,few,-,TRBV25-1,CATRAPGSYNEQFF,TGTGCCACCCGGGCACCCGGCTCCTACAATGAGCAGTTCTTC
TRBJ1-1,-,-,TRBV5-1,CASSGTSGRAEAFF,TGCGCCAGCAGCGGAACCTCAGGGAGGGCTGAAGCTTTCTTT
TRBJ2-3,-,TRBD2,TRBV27,CASSSPDLAGALTDTQYF,TGTGCCAGCAGTTCCCCCGACTTAGCGGGGGCCCTCACAGATACGCAGTATTTT
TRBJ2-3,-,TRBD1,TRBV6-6,CASRSGTGHADTQYF,TGTGCCAGCCGTTCCGGGACAGGGCATGCAGATACGCAGTATTTT
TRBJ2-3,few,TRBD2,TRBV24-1,CATSDSVRGGMADTQYF,TGTGCCACCAGTGATTCGGTGCGGGGGGGCATGGCAGATACGCAGTATTTT
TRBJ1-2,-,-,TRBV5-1,CASSLGLTGNYGYTF,TGCGCCAGCAGCTTGGGTCTGACAGGAAACTATGGCTACACCTTC
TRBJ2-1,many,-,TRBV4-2,CASSQDRGLYNEQFF,TGTGCCAGCAGCCAAGACAGGGGTCTCTACAATGAGCAGTTCTTC
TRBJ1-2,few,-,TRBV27,CASSPEDGYGYTF,TGTGCCAGCAGTCCCGAGGACGGCTATGGCTACACCTTC
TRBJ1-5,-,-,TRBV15,CATSRDRPNQPQHF,TGTGCCACCAGCAGAGACAGGCCAAATCAGCCCCAGCATTTT
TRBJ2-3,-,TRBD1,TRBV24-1,CATRGQGGRDTQYF,TGTGCCACCAGGGGACAGGGAGGAAGAGATACGCAGTATTTT
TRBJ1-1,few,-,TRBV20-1,CSARAGPKAFF,TGCAGTGCTAGAGCAGGGCCTAAAGCTTTCTTT
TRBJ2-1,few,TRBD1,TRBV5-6,CASSPGQEAEQFF,TGTGCCAGCAGCCCTGGACAGGAGGCTGAGCAGTTCTTC
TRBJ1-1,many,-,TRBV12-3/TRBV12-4,CASSPAGGPTEAFF,TGTGCCAGCAGCCCCGCCGGTGGTCCCACTGAAGCTTTCTTT
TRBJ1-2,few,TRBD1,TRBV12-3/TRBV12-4,CASSLMAGGEGYTF,TGTGCCAGCAGTTTAATGGCAGGGGGCGAAGGCTACACCTTC
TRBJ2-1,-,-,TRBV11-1,CASSTGNYPREQFF,TGTGCCAGCAGCACAGGGAACTACCCTCGAGAGCAGTTCTTC
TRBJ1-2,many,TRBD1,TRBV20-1,CSAPGQGDYGYTF,TGCAGTGCACCTGGACAGGGAGACTATGGCTACACCTTC
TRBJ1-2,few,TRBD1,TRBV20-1,CSASDRADGYTF,TGCAGTGCTAGTGACAGGGCAGATGGCTACACCTTC
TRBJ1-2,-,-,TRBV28,CASSVSSPGGYTF,TGTGCCAGCAGTGTAAGTTCCCCCGGTGGCTACACCTTC
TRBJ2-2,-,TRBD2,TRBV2,CATKGLAGADGELFF,TGTGCCACAAAGGGACTAGCGGGGGCCGACGGGGAGCTGTTTTTT
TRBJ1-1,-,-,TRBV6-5,CASSYSGRNTEAFF,TGTGCCAGCAGTTACTCCGGTAGGAACACTGAAGCTTTCTTT
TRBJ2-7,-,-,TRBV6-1,CASSDRTSAYEQYF,TGTGCCAGCAGTGATAGGACATCCGCCTACGAGCAGTACTTC
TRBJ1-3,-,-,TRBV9,CASSAEGTSRDTIYF,TGTGCCAGCAGCGCCGAGGGGACCAGTAGAGACACCATATATTTT
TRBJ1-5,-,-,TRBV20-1,CSVQRGYQPQHF,TGCAGTGTTCAGAGGGGTTATCAGCCCCAGCATTTT
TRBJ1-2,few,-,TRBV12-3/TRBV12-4,CASRNSGASISNYGYTF,TGTGCCAGCAGGAATTCCGGCGCTTCGATTTCTAACTATGGCTACACCTTC
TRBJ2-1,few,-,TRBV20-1,CSASMVENEQFF,TGCAGTGCTAGTATGGTGGAGAATGAGCAGTTCTTC
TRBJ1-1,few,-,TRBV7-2,CASSLEAFNAEAFF,TGTGCCAGCAGCTTAGAAGCCTTTAATGCTGAAGCTTTCTTT
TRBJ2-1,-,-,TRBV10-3,CGISERAGNNEQFF,TGTGGCATCAGTGAGCGGGCAGGGAACAATGAGCAGTTCTTC
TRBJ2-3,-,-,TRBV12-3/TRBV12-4,CASSFGLPPGTDTQYF,TGTGCCAGCAGTTTTGGGCTACCCCCTGGCACAGATACGCAGTATTTT
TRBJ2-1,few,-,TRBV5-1,CASSGDGRNEQFF,TGCGCCAGCAGCGGGGACGGCCGGAATGAGCAGTTCTTC
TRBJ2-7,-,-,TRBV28,CASSVTRGDEQYF,TGTGCCAGCAGTGTGACAAGGGGCGACGAGCAGTACTTC
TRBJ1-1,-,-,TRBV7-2,CASSPTRAVNTEAFF,TGTGCCAGCAGCCCGACTAGGGCTGTAAACACTGAAGCTTTCTTT
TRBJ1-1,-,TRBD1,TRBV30,CAWSVPTGSAFF,TGTGCCTGGAGTGTCCCGACAGGGTCAGCTTTCTTT
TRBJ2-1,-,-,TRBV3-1,CASSHHRDRTYNEQFF,TGTGCCAGCAGCCATCACCGGGACCGCACCTACAATGAGCAGTTCTTC
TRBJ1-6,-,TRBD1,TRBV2,CASEPTGLNSPLHF,TGTGCCAGCGAACCGACAGGGTTGAATTCACCCCTCCACTTT
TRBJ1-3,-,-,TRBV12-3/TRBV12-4,CASTQRPKTGNTIYF,TGTGCCAGCACCCAGCGGCCCAAAACTGGAAACACCATATATTTT
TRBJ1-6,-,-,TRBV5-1,CASSIGTSSYNSPLHF,TGCGCCAGCAGCATAGGGACGAGCTCCTATAATTCACCCCTCCACTTT
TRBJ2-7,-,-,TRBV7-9,CASSIVGPTYEQYF,TGTGCCAGCAGTATAGTAGGTCCCACCTACGAGCAGTACTTC
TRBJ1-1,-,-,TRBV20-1,CSAEMGGWDTEAFF,TGCAGTGCAGAGATGGGGGGCTGGGACACTGAAGCTTTCTTT
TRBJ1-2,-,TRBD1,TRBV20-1,CSATGTDYGYTF,TGCAGTGCTACCGGGACAGACTATGGCTACACCTTC
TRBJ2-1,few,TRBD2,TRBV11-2,CASSWFPLLAGAYNEQFF,TGTGCCAGCAGCTGGTTCCCTCTCCTAGCGGGGGCCTACAATGAGCAGTTCTTC
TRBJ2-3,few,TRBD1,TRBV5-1,CASSRDRGPAQYF,TGCGCCAGCAGCCGGGACAGGGGTCCGGCGCAGTATTTT
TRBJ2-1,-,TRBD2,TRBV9,CASSEGTSGGANEQFF,TGTGCCAGCAGCGAGGGGACTAGCGGGGGGGCCAATGAGCAGTTCTTC
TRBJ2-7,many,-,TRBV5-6,CASSSSGGYEQYF,TGTGCCAGCAGCTCTTCAGGTGGTTACGAGCAGTACTTC
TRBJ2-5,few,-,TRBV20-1,CSATRGGREETQYF,TGCAGTGCTACCCGGGGTGGCAGGGAAGAGACCCAGTACTTC
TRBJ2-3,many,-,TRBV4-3,CASSQDGADTQYF,TGCGCCAGCAGCCAAGACGGCGCAGATACGCAGTATTTT
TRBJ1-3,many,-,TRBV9,CASSVDAGFSGNTIYF,TGTGCCAGCAGCGTAGATGCCGGATTCTCTGGAAACACCATATATTTT